Given below is one TCR beta chain in context. Its matching antigen is unknown. Produced via immunoSEQ multiplex PCR; TCRdb's table is partial and in-frame only. The sample has 70,000 or so clones, more than 70% seen once. These data are taken from a study of OX40 agonist ivuxolimab in advanced cancers. Study-level background: Head and neck, renal cell, melanoma or hepatocellular carcinoma were the cancers that dose-escalation patients had. Study-wide results and caveats: Expanded peripheral T cells had an undetermined antigen specificity. Patients who responded partially at 0.1-3.0 mg/kg showed clonal expansion ranking among the lowest.

The CDR3 is made up of 13 amino acids. Per the germline V gene, CDR1 is SGHAT and CDR2 is FQNNGV. The germline V and J ends were trimmed by 3 bases and 6 bases, with 11 bases remaining between them. The sequenced sample was CD4+ or CD8+ T cells sorted from blood, obtained in a trial of the OX40 agonist ivuxolimab. This TCR came from an adult with an advanced solid tumor such as melanoma, head and neck, liver or kidney cancer. This sequence joins TRBV11-2 and TRBJ1-1; D is ambiguous. CDR3 protein: CASSLGSAPEAFF. The DNA of the CDR3 is TGTGCCAGCAGCTTGGGGTCAGCGCCTGAAGCTTTCTTT.